The 3 T cell receptor beta chains given below trace back to one sample, sequenced in a study of blood T cell repertoires in COVID-19. Sequenced by immunoSEQ multiplex PCR; TCRdb stores in-frame clones only, minus some. Counted here are nearly 350,000 clones, around 91% occurring once; the ten biggest clones make up roughly 3%. Sequenced input: peripheral blood. These receptors were obtained from a woman between 18 and 29 years old who had recovered from COVID-19.

The rearrangement uses TRBV25-1 and TRBJ2-1, with 10 positions matching TRBD2. The CDR3 length is 15 residues. Unmatched junction bases numbered 9, after V lost 7 bases and J lost 6 bases. The germline V gene encodes CDR1 MGHDK and CDR2 SYGVNS. CDR3 nucleotide sequence: TGTGCCAGCATCGCGAGCGGGAGGGCCGTCAATGAGCAGTTCTTC. Its protein is CASIASGRAVNEQFF.

The gene calls are TRBV19 and TRBJ2-6; 8 bases are shared with TRBD1. V shed 1 base, J shed 2 bases, and the junction held 7 bases outside the gene matches. The CDR3 length is 18 residues. Germline lookup yields CDR1 LNHDA and CDR2 SQIVND (reference sequence). The CDR3 loop reads CASSIGGQGAAGANVLTF. CDR3 coding DNA: TGTGCCAGTAGTATAGGAGGGCAGGGGGCGGCTGGGGCCAACGTCCTGACTTTC.

This chain links TRBV19 with TRBJ2-3; 8 nucleotides align to TRBD1. Germline V gene lookup returns CDR1 LNHDA and CDR2 SQIVND (reference sequence). Trimming took 4 bases from V and 6 from J; bases not matched to a gene: 6. This CDR3 has 14 residues. The CDR3 spells CASSNQGARDTQYF. The CDR3 DNA reads as TGTGCCAGTAGTAACCAGGGGGCGCGGGATACGCAGTATTTT.